This TCR beta chain was profiled in a study of T cells after somatic rescue of genetic block. Germline V gene data show CDR1 as SGHNT and CDR2 as YYREEE (reference sequence). Trimming removed 4 bases at V and 4 bases at J, with 17 bases between. The CDR3 is made up of 15 amino acids. Method: immunoSEQ multiplex PCR; TCRdb's copy keeps in-frame clones and lacks some. Of about 88,000 clones in the sample, 90% are singletons; the top ten hold under 2%. The sequencing sample was made of peripheral blood mononuclear cells (PBMCs). This TCR derives from a woman aged 18-30 years. V gene TRBV5-4 combines with J gene TRBJ1-2; possible D gene TRBD1, 5 bases. The CDR3 DNA follows: TGTGCCAGCAGCCGGGAACCAGACAGAACCTATGGCTACACCTTC. It yields the protein CASSREPDRTYGYTF.